These 8 T cell receptor beta chains were all obtained from the same sample, sequenced in a study of blood T cells in healthy people across ages. Next came a second PCR, run for about 6 to 12 cycles, which used a sample-barcoded 5' primer along with a J-beta primer mix. TCRdb called the 5' RACE reads again in MiXCR, with one record for every CDR3 protein. This sample yields about 1,600,000 distinct CDR3 sequences, of which 42% are seen a single time; 7.9% belongs to the top ten. Sequencing input: blood. These receptors all stem from a young woman in good health.

The chain is built from TRBV10-2 and TRBJ2-3, with 9 bases matching TRBD2. J lost 4 bases, V lost 1 base, and 6 bases had no gene match. This CDR3 has 16 residues. CDR1 is WSHSY, CDR2 SAAADI, per germline. In nucleotides, the CDR3 is TGCGCCAGCAGTGAGTGGGGGACTAGCTTCGCAGATACGCAGTATTTT. This codes for CASSEWGTSFADTQYF.

This clonotype came up a few times. This CDR3 reads CASSLAGINYGYTF. The CDR3 DNA is TGTGCCAGCAGTTTGGCAGGGATAAACTATGGCTACACCTTC. The V gene is TRBV12-3 or TRBV12-4, the J gene TRBJ1-2; a possible D gene is TRBD1 (5 bases). The V gene lost 3 bases and the J gene lost 2 bases, with 10 bases spanning the gap. This CDR3 contains 14 residues.

The gene calls are TRBV12-3 or TRBV12-4 and TRBJ1-2; no firm D call. Deletions cut 5 bases from V and 2 bases from J, with 15 bases between. The CDR3 spans 15 residues. CDR3 amino acids: CASSVSRGLNYGYTF. The CDR3 DNA follows: TGTGCCAGCAGTGTAAGTCGGGGTCTAAACTATGGCTACACCTTC.

The chain is built from TRBV7-2 and TRBJ1-4; 7 nucleotides align to TRBD1. This CDR3 spans 15 amino acids. Germline-derived CDR1 and CDR2 are SGHTA and FQGNSA. After removal of 5 bases from V and 2 bases from J, the junction contained 5 bases not matched to a gene. The CDR3 spells CASSIRGGTNEKLFF. The CDR3 nucleotides are TGTGCCAGCAGCATCAGGGGGGGGACTAATGAAAAACTGTTTTTT.

This chain joins TRBV5-1 and TRBJ2-1; D is possibly TRBD2 (6 bases). V lost 5 bases and J 5 bases, leaving 11 bases between the germline ends. Germline lookup yields CDR1 SGHRS and CDR2 YFSETQ. The CDR3 runs 13 residues. CDR3 coding DNA: TGCGCCAGCAGGGGACTCCTAGACAATGAGCAGTTCTTC. Translation: CASRGLLDNEQFF.

The V gene is TRBV24-1, the J gene TRBJ2-5; 13 nucleotides agree with TRBD2. The V segment lost 5 bases and the J segment 0 bases; nucleotides outside the gene matches: 11. The CDR3 is made up of 19 amino acids. The germline CDR1 and CDR2 sequences are KGHDR and SFDVKD. The CDR3: CATSGGLAGAGLYQETQYF. In nucleotides, the CDR3 is TGTGCCACCAGTGGAGGACTAGCGGGGGCCGGATTGTACCAAGAGACCCAGTACTTC.

This clonotype occurred a few times. The chain carries TRBV7-9 and TRBJ2-7; 7 positions agree with TRBD2. The CDR3 contains 17 residues. CDR1 is SEHNR and CDR2 is FQNEAQ in the germline V gene (reference sequence). Trimming cost V 3 bases and J 5 bases; bases outside gene matches: 16. CDR3 in DNA: TGTGCCAGCAGCTTCCCCGGATGGGTGGGAGGGCCACACGAGCAGTACTTC. It specifies CASSFPGWVGGPHEQYF.

This clonotype was seen many times. The chain links TRBV29-1 to TRBJ2-7; D gene ambiguous. CDR1 SQVTM and CDR2 ANQGSEA come from the germline V gene. CDR3 length: 12 residues. Trimming pared 3 bases from V and 2 bases from J, leaving 8 bases between. The CDR3 nucleotides are TGCAGCGTTGAGGGCGGCACCTACGAGCAGTACTTC. Translating gives CSVEGGTYEQYF.